Listed here are 3 T cell receptor beta chains from one sample, sequenced in a study of cytomegalovirus exposure and HLA in healthy donors. The PCR contained 60 Vbeta and 13 Jbeta primers. Clones were read by immunoSEQ multiplex PCR, and TCRdb kept only the in-frame ones, dropping some. The sample lists 150,000 to 200,000 clones; 65% to 85% were seen once. Sequences were obtained from PBMCs. These receptors were taken from a woman aged 18-35 years in good health and CMV-seronegative.

The rearrangement uses TRBV7-9 and TRBJ1-4; 10 nucleotides align to TRBD1. J gave up 7 bases and V 4 bases, and 12 bases lay outside the gene matches. Germline loops: CDR1 SEHNR, CDR2 FQNEAQ (reference sequence). The CDR3 is 17 residues long. The CDR3 DNA sequence: TGTGCCAGCAGCTCCTTCGGGACAGGGGAAAGGCGTGAAAAACTGTTTTTT. It codes for CASSSFGTGERREKLFF.

The V call is TRBV6-5, the J call TRBJ1-3; the D gene is possibly TRBD1 (6 bases). CDR3 length equals 15 residues. Trimming removed 5 bases from V and 4 bases from J, with 15 bases in between. CDR1 and CDR2 from the germline V gene are MNHEY and SVGAGI. The CDR3 coding sequence is TGTGCCAGCAGTGTCCCGGGGGGGCGAGGAAACACCATATATTTT. Amino acids: CASSVPGGRGNTIYF.

V usage is TRBV6-1 and J usage is TRBJ1-5, with D perhaps TRBD1 (6 bases). The germline V gene encodes CDR1 MNHNS and CDR2 SASEGT. This CDR3 is 12 amino acids long. V lost 8 bases, J lost 7 bases, and 12 bases lay in between. CDR3 sequence: CASATGYQPQHF. CDR3 coding DNA: TGTGCCAGCGCCACAGGGTACCAGCCCCAGCATTTT.